These T cell receptor beta chains were read from a single sample in a study of blood T cell repertoires in COVID-19. Data came from immunoSEQ multiplex PCR; TCRdb stores just in-frame clones and leaves some out. The table shows about 50,000 clones, with approximately 90% occurring only once. Sequencing input: peripheral blood. These receptors were collected from a man aged 65 to 79 with acute or convalescent COVID-19. Both conserved end residues are part of each CDR3. Fields, in order: CDR3 DNA, CDR3 protein, D gene, clone size, J gene, V gene. The D gene is left open where the match is weak. Size values are once, few and many counts, or a class for expanded clones, and some rows have none.

CDR3 DNA: TGTGCCAGCTCACCAAATCCCGGAAAGGGGAGCAATCAGCCCCAGCATTTT; CDR3 protein: CASSPNPGKGSNQPQHF; D gene: NA; clone size: NA; J gene: TRBJ1-5; V gene: TRBV18
CDR3 DNA: TGCAGCGTTGAACCCCCCACGGCGGACTATTACACCTTC; CDR3 protein: CSVEPPTADYYTF; D gene: NA; clone size: NA; J gene: TRBJ1-2; V gene: TRBV29-1
CDR3 DNA: TGCGCCAGCAGCGACCCACAGGGGGATGTGACTGAAGCTTTCTTT; CDR3 protein: CASSDPQGDVTEAFF; D gene: TRBD1; clone size: NA; J gene: TRBJ1-1; V gene: TRBV5-1
CDR3 DNA: TGCGCCAGCAGCCTGACAGGGGGCGCCTACGAGCAGTACTTC; CDR3 protein: CASSLTGGAYEQYF; D gene: TRBD1; clone size: NA; J gene: TRBJ2-7; V gene: TRBV5-1
CDR3 DNA: TGTGCCAGCAGGGGGACAGGGCAATCCTACGAGCAGTACTTC; CDR3 protein: CASRGTGQSYEQYF; D gene: TRBD1; clone size: NA; J gene: TRBJ2-7; V gene: TRBV2
CDR3 DNA: TGTGCCAGCAGCGCAGGGGGGTTGAACACTGAAGCTTTCTTT; CDR3 protein: CASSAGGLNTEAFF; D gene: TRBD1; clone size: NA; J gene: TRBJ1-1; V gene: TRBV9
CDR3 DNA: TGTGCCAGCAGCCCACCTTGGGGGGAAGGCTACACCTTC; CDR3 protein: CASSPPWGEGYTF; D gene: NA; clone size: NA; J gene: TRBJ1-2; V gene: TRBV7-2
CDR3 DNA: TGTGCCAGCAGTTACTCGGGCAGGAACAGCCAGCCCCAGCATTTT; CDR3 protein: CASSYSGRNSQPQHF; D gene: NA; clone size: NA; J gene: TRBJ1-5; V gene: TRBV6-6
CDR3 DNA: TGTGCCAGCAGTGGGACAGGGGGGAACACTGAAGCTTTCTTT; CDR3 protein: CASSGTGGNTEAFF; D gene: TRBD1; clone size: NA; J gene: TRBJ1-1; V gene: TRBV2
CDR3 DNA: TGTGCCAGCTCACCAAGGGGCGGAGACTCTGGGGCCAACGTCCTGACTTTC; CDR3 protein: CASSPRGGDSGANVLTF; D gene: NA; clone size: NA; J gene: TRBJ2-6; V gene: TRBV18
CDR3 DNA: TGTGCCAGCAGCTCTGGGACAGGGGGAGTCACAAGACAAGAGACCCAGTACTTC; CDR3 protein: CASSSGTGGVTRQETQYF; D gene: TRBD1; clone size: NA; J gene: TRBJ2-5; V gene: TRBV7-6
CDR3 DNA: TGTGCCAGCAGCCCGAAGGGGCCCGCCTACGAGCAGTACTTC; CDR3 protein: CASSPKGPAYEQYF; D gene: NA; clone size: NA; J gene: TRBJ2-7; V gene: TRBV6-5
CDR3 DNA: TGCAGCGTTAGGGATACGGGGGGCTACACCTTC; CDR3 protein: CSVRDTGGYTF; D gene: NA; clone size: once; J gene: TRBJ1-2; V gene: TRBV29-1
CDR3 DNA: TGTGCCAGCAGTGATGTGGGACAGGGGACAGATACGCAGTATTTT; CDR3 protein: CASSDVGQGTDTQYF; D gene: TRBD1; clone size: few; J gene: TRBJ2-3; V gene: TRBV6-1
CDR3 DNA: TGTGCCAGCAGCTATCTATACACCGGGGAGCTGTTTTTT; CDR3 protein: CASSYLYTGELFF; D gene: NA; clone size: NA; J gene: TRBJ2-2; V gene: TRBV6-2/TRBV6-3
CDR3 DNA: TGCGCCAGCAGCTTGCGGGACAGCTCCTATGGCTACACCTTC; CDR3 protein: CASSLRDSSYGYTF; D gene: TRBD1; clone size: few; J gene: TRBJ1-2; V gene: TRBV5-1
CDR3 DNA: TGTGCCAGCAGCTTAGGGCGGGGGGTAAGAGATACGCAGTATTTT; CDR3 protein: CASSLGRGVRDTQYF; D gene: TRBD2; clone size: NA; J gene: TRBJ2-3; V gene: TRBV28
CDR3 DNA: TGCGCCAGCAGGCTGACTAGCGGGAGCACTGAAGCTTTCTTT; CDR3 protein: CASRLTSGSTEAFF; D gene: NA; clone size: NA; J gene: TRBJ1-1; V gene: TRBV5-1
CDR3 DNA: TGTGCCAGCTCACCTCGGAGCGGGGGGGGACCCGGAGATACGCAGTATTTT; CDR3 protein: CASSPRSGGGPGDTQYF; D gene: TRBD2; clone size: NA; J gene: TRBJ2-3; V gene: TRBV18
CDR3 DNA: TGTGCCAGCAGCTTAGGGACAACTTACGAGCAGTACTTC; CDR3 protein: CASSLGTTYEQYF; D gene: NA; clone size: NA; J gene: TRBJ2-7; V gene: TRBV7-2
CDR3 DNA: TGTGCCACCAGAGAGACAGGGGGCAAGACCACTGAAGCTTTCTTT; CDR3 protein: CATRETGGKTTEAFF; D gene: TRBD1; clone size: NA; J gene: TRBJ1-1; V gene: TRBV15
CDR3 DNA: TGTGCCAGCAGCCTGACTTCGGGGGACACTGAAGCTTTCTTT; CDR3 protein: CASSLTSGDTEAFF; D gene: NA; clone size: NA; J gene: TRBJ1-1; V gene: TRBV6-6
CDR3 DNA: TGTGCCAGCACCTCAGACAGGGCGGTCAATCAGCCCCAGCATTTT; CDR3 protein: CASTSDRAVNQPQHF; D gene: TRBD1; clone size: NA; J gene: TRBJ1-5; V gene: TRBV6-6
CDR3 DNA: TGCGCCAGCAGCCAAGATAGACGGGAACCTTATGGCTACACCTTC; CDR3 protein: CASSQDRREPYGYTF; D gene: NA; clone size: NA; J gene: TRBJ1-2; V gene: TRBV4-1
CDR3 DNA: TGTGCCAGCAGCTTGGGACAGGCTAATGAAAAACTGTTTTTT; CDR3 protein: CASSLGQANEKLFF; D gene: TRBD1; clone size: NA; J gene: TRBJ1-4; V gene: TRBV7-9
CDR3 DNA: TGTGCCACCAGTGATTTAGGGACAGGGGCAGATACGCAGTATTTT; CDR3 protein: CATSDLGTGADTQYF; D gene: TRBD1; clone size: NA; J gene: TRBJ2-3; V gene: TRBV24-1
CDR3 DNA: TGTGCCACCAGTGATCCGGGACTTATCGGGGAGCTGTTTTTT; CDR3 protein: CATSDPGLIGELFF; D gene: NA; clone size: NA; J gene: TRBJ2-2; V gene: TRBV24-1
CDR3 DNA: TGTGCCAGCAGCACACCCGGAGGGAAAGAGACCCAGTACTTC; CDR3 protein: CASSTPGGKETQYF; D gene: NA; clone size: NA; J gene: TRBJ2-5; V gene: TRBV7-2
CDR3 DNA: TGTGCCAGCAGCGTCTCGGGACAAAGGAACACTGAAGCTTTCTTT; CDR3 protein: CASSVSGQRNTEAFF; D gene: NA; clone size: once; J gene: TRBJ1-1; V gene: TRBV7-9
CDR3 DNA: TGTGCCAGCATATCTCCGGGACTAGCTGGCGAGCAGTACTTC; CDR3 protein: CASISPGLAGEQYF; D gene: TRBD2; clone size: NA; J gene: TRBJ2-7; V gene: TRBV28
CDR3 DNA: TGTGCCAGCAGTGCCCCGGGGAGCGGGATATTAGCAGATACGCAGTATTTT; CDR3 protein: CASSAPGSGILADTQYF; D gene: TRBD2; clone size: NA; J gene: TRBJ2-3; V gene: TRBV2
CDR3 DNA: TGTGCCAGCAGCGTTTCAACAGGTCCGGGGGCCAACGTCCTGACTTTC; CDR3 protein: CASSVSTGPGANVLTF; D gene: NA; clone size: once; J gene: TRBJ2-6; V gene: TRBV9
CDR3 DNA: TGTGCCTGGTCGAGAGGACAGGGGTACGATGGCTACACCTTC; CDR3 protein: CAWSRGQGYDGYTF; D gene: TRBD1; clone size: NA; J gene: TRBJ1-2; V gene: TRBV30
CDR3 DNA: TGTGCCAGCAGTTACGTGACAGTTAATTCACCCCTCCACTTT; CDR3 protein: CASSYVTVNSPLHF; D gene: NA; clone size: NA; J gene: TRBJ1-6; V gene: TRBV6-6
CDR3 DNA: TGTGCCAGTTCCCGGGTGAAGAACACTGAAGCTTTCTTT; CDR3 protein: CASSRVKNTEAFF; D gene: NA; clone size: few; J gene: TRBJ1-1; V gene: TRBV19
CDR3 DNA: TGTGCCAGCAGTTACTCGACGGGACAGATGCGAAAACTGTTTTTT; CDR3 protein: CASSYSTGQMRKLFF; D gene: TRBD1; clone size: NA; J gene: TRBJ1-4; V gene: TRBV6-5
CDR3 DNA: TGCGCCAGCAGCTTCGCGGCGGCGTACAATGAGCAGTTCTTC; CDR3 protein: CASSFAAAYNEQFF; D gene: NA; clone size: few; J gene: TRBJ2-1; V gene: TRBV5-1
CDR3 DNA: TGTGCCAGCAGCTCCACAGGGTTTGGACTCGAACAGCCCCAGCATTTT; CDR3 protein: CASSSTGFGLEQPQHF; D gene: NA; clone size: NA; J gene: TRBJ1-5; V gene: TRBV7-2
CDR3 DNA: TGTGCCAGCAGCATTTCCGGGAATCCAAACACCGGGGAGCTGTTTTTT; CDR3 protein: CASSISGNPNTGELFF; D gene: NA; clone size: once; J gene: TRBJ2-2; V gene: TRBV21-1